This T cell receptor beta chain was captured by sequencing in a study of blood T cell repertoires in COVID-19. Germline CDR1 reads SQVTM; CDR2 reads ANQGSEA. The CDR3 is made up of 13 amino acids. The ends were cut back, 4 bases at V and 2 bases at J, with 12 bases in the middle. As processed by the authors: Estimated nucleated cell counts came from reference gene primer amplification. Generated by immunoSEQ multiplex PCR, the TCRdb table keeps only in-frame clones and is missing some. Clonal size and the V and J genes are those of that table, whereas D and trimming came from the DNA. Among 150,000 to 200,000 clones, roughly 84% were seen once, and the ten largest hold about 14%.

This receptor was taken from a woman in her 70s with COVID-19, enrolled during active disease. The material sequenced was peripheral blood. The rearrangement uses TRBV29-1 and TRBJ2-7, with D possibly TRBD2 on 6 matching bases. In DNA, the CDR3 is TGCAGCGTTGTAGGAGGGTTAGCCTACGAGCAGTACTTC. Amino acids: CSVVGGLAYEQYF.